These 19 T cell receptor beta chains originate from one sample sequenced in a study of T cells expressing NK-cell markers. TCRdb re-called the 5' RACE reads and catalogs CDR3 proteins one per entry, DNA excluded. Here the sample table reports about 450,000 distinct CDR3 sequences. The sample comprised blood T cells: a sorted CD56 or NKG2C T cell subset, CD4+ or CD8+ T cells, or bulk PBMC T cells (not recorded which). These receptors were collected from a woman between 18 and 70 years old in good health.

The chain has TRBV7-2 and TRBJ1-5; as DNA is missing, the TRBD1 call by TCRdb cannot be tested. The germline V gene encodes CDR1 SGHTA and CDR2 FQGNSA. The CDR3 consists of 13 residues. CDR3: CASSDRGGQPQHF.

The chain uses TRBV5-6 and TRBJ1-6; TCRdb calls TRBD1, which cannot be checked without DNA. The CDR3 extends over 14 amino acids. Germline CDR1 reads SGHDT; CDR2 reads YYEEEE. The chain's CDR3 is CASSFLAGSSPLHF.

The rearrangement joins TRBV24-1 to TRBJ2-1; the D call of TRBD2 rests on TCRdb alone, since no DNA is present to check it. The CDR3 covers 17 residues. Germline CDR1 and CDR2: KGHDR and SFDVKD. The CDR3 region is CATSDGGRGASYNEQFF.

The chain carries TRBV27 and TRBJ1-2. Germline CDR1 is MNHEY and CDR2 is SMNVEV (reference sequence). CDR3 length equals 13 residues. The CDR3 spells CASSLQRFSRYTF.

The CDR3 is CASSLRSEPNEKLFF. The chain links TRBV5-4 to TRBJ1-4. This CDR3 has 15 residues. Germline CDR1 is SGHNT and CDR2 is YYREEE (reference sequence).

The chain has TRBV28 and TRBJ2-5; with no DNA, the TCRdb D assignment of TRBD2 cannot be verified. The germline V gene has CDR1 MDHEN and CDR2 SYDVKM. The CDR3 runs to 16 residues. The CDR3 protein is CASRRSSGNTQETQYF.

The V call is TRBV5-1, the J call TRBJ2-5; TCRdb calls TRBD1, which cannot be checked without DNA. This CDR3 has 15 amino acids. Germline-derived CDR1 and CDR2 are SGHRS and YFSETQ. CDR3 protein: CASSLSQGGRETQYF.

The chain employs TRBV7-3 and TRBJ2-2. Germline V gene lookup returns CDR1 SGHTA and CDR2 FQGTGA. The CDR3 sequence is 15 residues long. The CDR3 spells CASSLRGRNTGELFF.

This chain connects TRBV3-1 to TRBJ2-2; TCRdb selects TRBD1, and the lack of DNA leaves this call unchecked. Germline V gene data show CDR1 as LGHDT and CDR2 as YNNKEL (reference sequence). CDR3 length: 15 residues. This CDR3 reads CASSHRGKNTGELFF.

The chain combines TRBV5-1 with TRBJ2-1; TCRdb returns TRBD2, unconfirmable since there is no DNA. The CDR3 consists of 16 residues. CDR1 and CDR2 (germline): SGHRS, YFSETQ. The chain's CDR3 is CASGGSSGNSYNDQFF.

This rearrangement joins TRBV20-1 to TRBJ1-1; TCRdb calls TRBD1, which cannot be checked without DNA. There are 13 residues in the CDR3. Germline V lookup: CDR1 DFQATT, CDR2 SNEGSKA (reference sequence). The CDR3 here is CSAHRTMNTEAFF.

The V and J genes are TRBV4-3 and TRBJ2-3. Germline V gene sequence: CDR1 LGHNA, CDR2 YSLEER. The CDR3 contains 14 residues. CDR3 in amino acids: CASSMTPSTDTQYF.

V usage is TRBV6-1 and J usage is TRBJ2-3; with no DNA, the TCRdb D assignment of TRBD1 cannot be verified. There are 14 residues in the CDR3. Per germline, CDR1 MNHNS and CDR2 SASEGT. CDR3 protein: CASSEGGRTDTQYF.

This rearrangement joins TRBV2 to TRBJ2-7; TCRdb reports TRBD1, a call that lacks DNA to check it against. The CDR3 is made up of 15 amino acids. From germline, CDR1 is SNHLY and CDR2 FYNNEI. The CDR3 here is CASSSVVAGSYEQYF. Full variable domain (missing parts from reference TRBV2 and TRBJ2-7): EPEVTQTPSHQVTQMGQEVILRCVPISNHLYFYWYRQILGQKVEFLVSFYNNEISEKSEIFDDQFSVERPDGSNFTLKIRSTKLEDSAMYFCASSSVVAGSYEQYFGPGTRLTVT.

The rearrangement links TRBV27 to TRBJ2-1; TCRdb's assignment of TRBD1 cannot be checked, as there is no DNA. Looked up from germline, CDR1 is MNHEY and CDR2 is SMNVEV (reference sequence). The CDR3 runs 13 residues. CDR3 sequence reads: CASSAGGASEQFF.

The gene calls are TRBV12-3 or TRBV12-4 and TRBJ1-2; the D call from TCRdb, TRBD1, cannot be confirmed without DNA. The CDR3 runs to 16 residues. The CDR3 sequence: CASSPLDSLGIYGYTF.

The rearrangement uses TRBV12-3 or TRBV12-4 and TRBJ2-7; TCRdb's assignment of TRBD1 cannot be checked, as there is no DNA. This CDR3 contains 13 residues. This CDR3 is CASFRTGSYEQYF.

The chain is built from TRBV19 and TRBJ1-5; there is no DNA to check the TCRdb D call of TRBD1. Looked up from germline, CDR1 is LNHDA and CDR2 is SQIVND (reference sequence). The CDR3 is 15 amino acids. The CDR3 protein is CASSTTAYSNQPQHF.

The chain's CDR3 is CASSLADFYTGELFF. The rearrangement joins TRBV5-1 to TRBJ2-2; checking the TCRdb D call of TRBD2 is not possible without DNA. CDR1 is SGHRS, CDR2 YFSETQ, per germline. The CDR3 extends over 15 amino acids.